This T cell receptor beta chain was retrieved from a study of blood T cell repertoires in COVID-19 (TCRdb year 2020). Study-level background: Samples covering the acute and convalescent phases of COVID-19 were provided by collaborators in the United States, Italy and Spain. The material from the prospective study consisted of cDNA or gDNA derived from T cells, B-cell-depleted T cells, or PBMCs. The dataset comprised deeply sampled blood TCRbeta repertoires from subjects exposed to, actively infected with, or recovered from COVID-19. The repertoires were released in a freely available public database intended as a resource for research on the immune response to SARS-CoV-2. Samples were obtained from the ongoing ImmuneRACE study (first 160 participants) and from 1,254 subjects provided by 6 global collaborators. Nearly every sample came with metadata listing a de-identified subject ID, COVID-19 status, age in years and sex. HLA class I and class II types, where available, came from metadata supplied by the sample provider rather than from assay-based typing. The full study reports these points: Clinical and demographic metadata were provided uncurated, with the amount varying by source and participant.

TCRbeta CDR3 regions were amplified from genomic DNA using the immunoSEQ Assay, a bias-controlled multiplex PCR. The authors' pipeline ran thus. Within the assay, amplification of reference gene primers was used to estimate how many nucleated cells each sample contained. Sequence reads were collapsed and filtered to measure the absolute abundance of every unique TCRbeta CDR3 rearrangement. For each sample, productive Simpson clonality was calculated by taking the square root of Simpson's diversity index across productive rearrangements. TCRdb carries this immuneACCESS record with in-frame sequences only. Its versions omit some clonotypes, under half of them owing to an unresolved V gene in the studies checked, with the rest unexplained. V, J and clone size derive from that table, while D and trimming were established from the DNA sequence. Counted in this sample were approximately 530,000 clones; about 89% of them appeared once. Of the sample, roughly 8% falls within the top ten clones.

Including cysteine and phenylalanine, the CDR3 has 12 amino acids. The only DNA kept is the CDR3, 36 bases in frame from the first base. V is pared back by 2 bases and J by 0 bases, with 5 bases lying between the germline termini. From the germline V gene, CDR1 is SQVTM and CDR2 is ANQGSEA. One collaborating source in Seattle enrolled patients while the patients were actively infected and followed the patients over time throughout the course of disease. Each collaborating institution followed its own protocols to collect whole blood in K2EDTA tubes. For TCRbeta analysis, collaborator samples were shipped as frozen whole blood, as isolated PBMCs, or as DNA extracted from either sample type. As for this clone: Its specific antigen is unknown. There are no base qualities to consult, and no much larger clone falls within one base.

This clonotype originated in a woman between 50 and 59 years old with COVID-19, enrolled during active disease. Specimen: peripheral blood. Recombination joined TRBV29-1 with TRBJ2-7; the D gene is unclear. The CDR3 region: CSVELSSYEQYF. The sequence in DNA is TGCAGCGTTGAACTGAGCTCCTACGAGCAGTACTTC.